One and the same sample provided the 31 T cell receptor beta chains below, sequenced in a study of T cell responses to AZD1222 COVID-19 vaccine. The data were produced by immunoSEQ multiplex PCR, yet TCRdb's version contains in-frame clones alone and is incomplete. The sample shows 130,000 to 150,000 clones, around 92% of them seen only once. Sequences were derived from peripheral blood, sampled after recovery from COVID-19. Receptor source: an adult who had recovered from COVID-19.

The chain carries TRBV3-1 (or the pseudogene TRBV3-2) and TRBJ1-4; no clear D. In germline, CDR1 is LGHDT, CDR2 YNNKEL (reference sequence). V was cut by 1 base and J by 6 bases, with 9 bases left in between. The CDR3 totals 14 residues. The CDR3 reads CASSQGPQDEKLFF. The CDR3 DNA sequence: TGTGCCAGCAGCCAAGGCCCGCAGGATGAAAAACTGTTTTTT.

The V and J genes are TRBV6-1 and TRBJ2-5; a possible D gene is TRBD2 (6 bases). The length of the CDR3 is 12 residues. V dropped 5 bases and J dropped 5 bases, with 9 bases sitting between them. The germline gives CDR1 MNHNS, CDR2 SASEGT. The DNA for the CDR3 is TGTGCCAGCAGTCTCCGGGGGGAGACCCAGTACTTC. Protein sequence: CASSLRGETQYF.

This clone was recorded only once. The chain recombines TRBV4-1 with TRBJ2-7, with 8 nucleotides matching TRBD1. The V segment lost 1 base and the J segment 2 bases; nucleotides outside the gene matches: 7. Germline values: CDR1 MGHRA, CDR2 YSYEKL. This CDR3 contains 16 residues. The CDR3 loop is CASSQARTGLTYEQYF. CDR3 DNA sequence: TGCGCCAGCAGCCAAGCCCGGACAGGGTTGACCTACGAGCAGTACTTC.

The chain employs TRBV5-8 and TRBJ1-3; D unclear. V lost 0 bases and J lost 4, with 11 bases in between. CDR3 length equals 15 residues. Germline values: CDR1 SGHTS, CDR2 YDEGEE. CDR3 protein: CASSLESAKGNTIYF. DNA of the CDR3: TGTGCCAGCAGCTTGGAGTCAGCGAAGGGAAACACCATATATTTT.

The CDR3, as DNA: TGTGCCAGCAGCTTCCAGGGCTCGGGAAGGGCTGAAGCTTTCTTT. As protein: CASSFQGSGRAEAFF. The chain is built from TRBV7-3 and TRBJ1-1; possibly TRBD1 for D (5 bases). Trimming shortened V by 3 bases and J by 6 bases, and 17 bases separated the two germline ends. CDR3 length: 15 amino acids. Germline lookup yields CDR1 SGHTA and CDR2 FQGTGA.

The chain recombines TRBV5-1 with TRBJ2-2, with D possibly TRBD1 on 5 matching bases. Trimming pared 0 bases from V and 5 bases from J, leaving 8 bases between. Germline V gives CDR1 SGHRS, CDR2 YFSETQ. CDR3 size: 14 residues. The CDR3 DNA follows: TGCGCCAGCAGCTTGGATGGGGCTACCGGGGAGCTGTTTTTT. Encoded protein: CASSLDGATGELFF.

The DNA of the CDR3 is TGTGCCAGCAGCCCCGCTGCCGGGTTGGGCACTGAAGCTTTCTTT. Translation gives CASSPAAGLGTEAFF. The chain is built from TRBV7-2 and TRBJ1-1; unclear D gene. V gave up 5 bases and J gave up 4 bases, with 17 bases separating them. Germline assignment: CDR1 SGHTA and CDR2 FQGNSA. CDR3 size: 15 residues.

The chain carries TRBV9 and TRBJ2-1; 14 bases fit TRBD2. The CDR3 is 22 amino acids. Germline lookup yields CDR1 SGDLS and CDR2 YYNGEE. V gave up 0 bases and J gave up 0 bases; unmatched junction bases: 14. Here the CDR3 DNA reads TGTGCCAGCAGCGTAGCGGGCCGATATGGGACTAGCGGGAGAAGCTCCTACAATGAGCAGTTCTTC. The encoded protein is CASSVAGRYGTSGRSSYNEQFF. Combining the CDR3 with reference TRBV9 and TRBJ2-1 gives the whole variable domain DSGVTQTPKHLITATGQRVTLRCSPRSGDLSVYWYQQSLDQGLQFLIQYYNGEERAKGNILERFSAQQFPDLHSELNLSSLELGDSALYFCASSVAGRYGTSGRSSYNEQFFGPGTRLTVL.

The chain has TRBV29-1 and TRBJ1-1; D not certain. The V gene lost 8 bases and the J gene lost 0 bases, with 16 bases spanning the gap. CDR3 size: 14 residues. The V gene's germline CDR1 is SQVTM and CDR2 ANQGSEA. CDR3 DNA: TGCAGCACCGTCTTGGGGAATATGAACACTGAAGCTTTCTTT. It encodes CSTVLGNMNTEAFF.

The rearrangement joins TRBV14 to TRBJ2-5; D unresolved. Germline CDR1 SGHDN, CDR2 FVKESK. This CDR3 has 15 residues. Trimming left V 2 bases short and J 5 bases short, with 15 bases between. The CDR3 sequence: CASSQKTILGETQYF. The CDR3, as DNA: TGTGCCAGCAGCCAAAAAACAATCCTTGGGGAGACCCAGTACTTC.

The chain is built from TRBV19 and TRBJ2-1; D unresolved. Trimming took off 1 base at V and 0 bases at J, with 7 bases between the two ends. CDR1 LNHDA and CDR2 SQIVND come from the germline V gene (reference sequence). This CDR3 contains 15 residues. This chain's CDR3 is CASSIVPSSYNEQFF. CDR3 sequence (DNA): TGTGCCAGTAGTATAGTTCCGAGCTCCTACAATGAGCAGTTCTTC.

This chain connects TRBV7-9 to TRBJ1-1; a weak D match, TRBD1 (5 bases). Trimming took 10 bases from V and 1 from J, leaving 16 bases between them. This CDR3 spans 14 amino acids. CDR1 is SEHNR, CDR2 FQNEAQ, per germline (reference sequence). CDR3 coding DNA: TGTGCCACCAGGGAGAGTTCGACGAACACTGAAGCTTTCTTT. Its translation is CATRESSTNTEAFF.

The rearrangement joins TRBV28 to TRBJ1-1, with D maybe TRBD1 (5 bases). V lost 6 bases and J lost 1, with 15 bases in between. This CDR3 contains 15 residues. CDR1 and CDR2 from the germline V gene are MDHEN and SYDVKM. The CDR3 sequence is CASRETGVGNTEAFF. The CDR3 coding sequence is TGTGCCAGCAGAGAAACGGGGGTGGGGAACACTGAAGCTTTCTTT.

This clone showed up just once. CDR3 sequence: CASSTGTAANYGYTF. CDR3 DNA sequence: TGTGCCAGCAGTACGGGGACAGCTGCTAACTATGGCTACACCTTC. The rearrangement joins TRBV6-5 to TRBJ1-2; 7 nucleotides align to TRBD1. Germline values: CDR1 MNHEY, CDR2 SVGAGI. CDR3 size: 15 residues. After removal of 5 bases from V and 0 bases from J, the junction contained 6 bases not matched to a gene.

The rearrangement joins TRBV7-8 to TRBJ2-7; TRBD2 matches at 14 bases. The CDR3 has 17 amino acids. V trimming: 6 bases; J trimming: 1 base; junction bases outside the gene matches: 8. Germline values: CDR1 SGHVS, CDR2 FQNEAQ. This CDR3 reads CASRLTRLAGGSYEQYF. The CDR3 bases are TGTGCCAGCAGGCTAACTAGACTAGCGGGAGGGTCCTACGAGCAGTACTTC.

This clone has more than one count but fewer than ten. The gene calls are TRBV5-5 and TRBJ1-4; TRBD1 might be the D (6 bases). The CDR3 is 14 residues long. V was trimmed by 0 bases and J by 7 bases, leaving 10 bases between them. The germline gives CDR1 SGHKS, CDR2 YYEKEE (reference sequence). Here the CDR3 reads CASSLGGRGEKLFF. The CDR3 nucleotides are TGTGCCAGCAGCTTGGGAGGCAGGGGTGAAAAACTGTTTTTT.

This sequence joins TRBV2 and TRBJ1-2; 8 bases fit TRBD1. Germline V lookup: CDR1 SNHLY, CDR2 FYNNEI. J was trimmed by 1 base and V by 10 bases; bases with no gene match: 5. CDR3 size: 13 residues. This CDR3 reads CATYRGSNYGYTF. The CDR3 DNA sequence: TGTGCCACTTACAGGGGGAGTAACTATGGCTACACCTTC.

The chain recombines TRBV6-5 with TRBJ1-4, with D possibly TRBD1 on 6 matching bases. From germline, CDR1 is MNHEY and CDR2 SVGAGI. Trimming shortened V by 8 bases and J by 5 bases, and 12 bases separated the two germline ends. The CDR3 length is 13 residues. CDR3 sequence reads: CASGGDRNEKLFF. The CDR3 nucleotides read TGTGCCAGCGGGGGTGACAGGAATGAAAAACTGTTTTTT.

The V and J genes are TRBV6-6 and TRBJ1-4, with 7 bases aligning to TRBD1. The CDR3 spans 13 residues. V lost 10 bases and J lost 3; bases outside the gene matches: 5. Germline V gene sequence: CDR1 MNHNY, CDR2 SVGAGI (reference sequence). CDR3 bases: TGTGCCACGGGAACAGGGGCTAATGAAAAACTGTTTTTT. As protein: CATGTGANEKLFF.

Concerning this clone: The junction departs from germline at one end; a sequencing error may be responsible. V is TRBV7-7 and J is TRBJ2-3; no reliable D call. CDR3 length: 15 amino acids. The germline V gene encodes CDR1 SSHAT and CDR2 FNYEAQ (reference sequence). CDR3 in amino acids: CASSLLGTSTDTQYF. Here the CDR3 DNA reads TGTGCTAGCAGCTTACTGGGCACTAGCACAGATACGCAGTATTTT.

This chain connects TRBV11-2 to TRBJ1-6; 7 positions match TRBD1. Looked up from germline, CDR1 is SGHAT and CDR2 is FQNNGV. The CDR3 runs 15 residues. The V gene end was trimmed by 5 bases and the J gene end by 7 bases; junction bases not matched to a gene: 8. The CDR3: CASSTPGQVNSPLHF. The DNA of the CDR3 is TGTGCCAGCAGCACACCTGGACAGGTGAATTCACCCCTCCACTTT.

This clone appeared once. The J gene is TRBJ2-7, the V gene TRBV3-1 (or the pseudogene TRBV3-2); D remains unclear. V dropped 1 base and J dropped 2 bases, with 12 bases sitting between them. The CDR3 extends over 15 amino acids. The germline CDR1 and CDR2 sequences are LGHDT and YNNKEL (reference sequence). In DNA, the CDR3 is TGTGCCAGCAGCCAAGGTGTGGCCACAGCCTACGAGCAGTACTTC. Its protein product is CASSQGVATAYEQYF.

This sequence joins TRBV6-5 and TRBJ2-7; perhaps TRBD1 as D (6 bases). CDR1 MNHEY and CDR2 SVGAGI come from the germline V gene. The CDR3 extends over 14 amino acids. V lost 10 bases and J 0 bases, leaving 16 bases between the germline ends. The DNA of the CDR3 is TGTGCCACCCTAGATACAGGGAGCTCCTACGAGCAGTACTTC. Residues: CATLDTGSSYEQYF.

The rearrangement links TRBV6-4 to TRBJ1-1; D unresolved. CDR1 MRHNA and CDR2 SNTAGT come from the germline V gene. With 3 bases removed from V and 1 base from J, the gap between germline ends came to 6 bases. The CDR3 has 13 amino acids. DNA of the CDR3: TGTGCCAGCAGTGAGCAGCAGAACACTGAAGCTTTCTTT. Residues: CASSEQQNTEAFF.

The chain couples TRBV28 to TRBJ1-1; D is ambiguous. The ends were cut back, 6 bases at V and 1 base at J, with 21 bases in the middle. Germline loops: CDR1 MDHEN, CDR2 SYDVKM. The CDR3 runs 17 residues. CDR3 sequence reads: CASSLTWGASSNTEAFF. In DNA form, the CDR3 reads TGTGCCAGCAGCCTCACTTGGGGAGCCTCCTCGAACACTGAAGCTTTCTTT.

The chain recombines TRBV6-1 with TRBJ2-1; the D call may be TRBD1 or TRBD2 (6 bases each). Germline values: CDR1 MNHNS, CDR2 SASEGT. The CDR3 runs 14 residues. V lost 2 bases and J 9 bases, leaving 14 bases between the germline ends. CDR3 sequence: CASSELGGHSEQFF. The CDR3 bases are TGTGCCAGCAGTGAATTAGGGGGGCACAGTGAGCAGTTCTTC.

The rearrangement joins TRBV6-2 or TRBV6-3 to TRBJ2-1, with D maybe TRBD2 (5 bases). CDR1 and CDR2 from the germline V gene are MNHEY and SVGEGT. V was pared by 5 bases and J by 10 bases, with 18 bases between. This CDR3 has 14 residues. Here the CDR3 reads CASSQRTSGTEQFF. CDR3 nucleotide sequence: TGTGCCAGCAGTCAACGAACTAGTGGTACGGAGCAGTTCTTC.

The chain uses TRBV10-2 and TRBJ1-2; the D gene is possibly TRBD1 (5 bases). The CDR3 totals 13 residues. The V gene lost 4 bases and the J gene lost 2 bases, with 8 bases spanning the gap. Germline V gene sequence: CDR1 WSHSY, CDR2 SAAADI. CDR3 sequence: CASSAGINYGYTF. CDR3 nucleotide sequence: TGCGCCAGCAGTGCAGGGATAAACTATGGCTACACCTTC.

The chain links TRBV10-3 to TRBJ1-1; no clear D gene. Germline values: CDR1 ENHRY, CDR2 SYGVKD. V lost 9 bases and J lost 1, with 9 bases in between. The CDR3 loop spans 12 amino acids. This CDR3 reads CAISRENTEAFF. The CDR3 nucleotides read TGTGCCATTAGTAGGGAGAACACTGAAGCTTTCTTT.

In its sample, this clone was seen once. The chain joins TRBV5-1 to TRBJ2-7, with D unresolved. V lost 0 bases, J lost 2 bases, and 6 bases lay in between. Germline V gene data show CDR1 as SGHRS and CDR2 as YFSETQ. The CDR3 consists of 13 residues. The CDR3 sequence: CASSLGSPYEQYF. CDR3 nucleotide sequence: TGCGCCAGCAGCTTGGGGTCCCCCTACGAGCAGTACTTC.

The chain recombines TRBV9 with TRBJ2-1, with 7 bases that match TRBD2. Trimming removed 0 bases from V and 0 bases from J; junction bases left unmatched: 6. CDR3 size: 17 residues. Germline-derived CDR1 and CDR2 are SGDLS and YYNGEE. The CDR3 sequence is CASSVGAAGSSYNEQFF. DNA for the CDR3: TGTGCCAGCAGCGTAGGAGCAGCGGGATCCTCCTACAATGAGCAGTTCTTC. The variable domain in full, with the rest retrieved from reference TRBV9 and TRBJ2-1, is DSGVTQTPKHLITATGQRVTLRCSPRSGDLSVYWYQQSLDQGLQFLIQYYNGEERAKGNILERFSAQQFPDLHSELNLSSLELGDSALYFCASSVGAAGSSYNEQFFGPGTRLTVL.